The clone carrying this T cell receptor (beta chain) was counted ten times or more. What it binds is not known. RNA transcripts were the template for amplifying TCR beta CDR3 regions. The HTBI set primed first-round TCR CDR3 RT-PCR. A single record per CDR3 protein comes from TCRdb applying MiXCR to the multiplex PCR reads. The table lists hundreds of thousands of distinct CDR3 sequences, 12% to 15% of them singletons. These data are taken from a study of T cells in Graves' hyperthyroidism and ophthalmopathy. Study conclusions and caveats: Ophthalmopathy onset followed model prediction by a median roughly 6 months.

Trimming cost V 2 bases and J 8 bases; bases outside gene matches: 7. The CDR3 has 15 residues. In germline, CDR1 is KGHSH, CDR2 LQKENI. V is TRBV18 and J is TRBJ1-4, with 8 nucleotides matching TRBD1. Sequenced material: blood. The receptor comes from a woman aged 18-35 years with Graves' hyperthyroidism. In DNA form, the CDR3 reads TGTGCCAGCTCACCATCCCGGGACAGGCGAGAAAAACTGTTTTTT. Its protein is CASSPSRDRREKLFF.